The 30 T cell receptor beta chains listed next were all sequenced from one sample in a study of cytotoxic CD8 clonotypes in ibrutinib-treated CLL. Measured with immunoSEQ multiplex PCR; TCRdb has only the in-frame clones, and not every one. The data hold some 140,000 clones, with 75% to 95% observed a single time. Specimen: PBMCs, collected after 12 months of ibrutinib treatment. These receptors were taken from a human donor with chronic lymphocytic leukemia.

This clone occurred once. The rearrangement links TRBV25-1 to TRBJ2-3; TRBD2 aligns across 8 bases. CDR1 is MGHDK, CDR2 SYGVNS, per germline. J was trimmed by 2 bases and V by 5 bases; bases with no gene match: 6. The CDR3 spans 15 residues. The CDR3 nucleotides read TGTGCCAGCAGTAATGTAGCGGGAAACACAGATACGCAGTATTTT. Translation gives CASSNVAGNTDTQYF.

The DNA for the CDR3 is TGTGCCAGCTCACCACCGGATCCGTTTAACTATGGCTACACCTTC. Amino acid sequence: CASSPPDPFNYGYTF. The V gene is TRBV18, the J gene TRBJ1-2; D is undetermined. The V gene lost 0 bases and the J gene lost 1 base, with 9 bases spanning the gap. Looked up from germline, CDR1 is KGHSH and CDR2 is LQKENI. The CDR3 consists of 15 residues.

This chain links TRBV14 with TRBJ1-2; TRBD1 might be the D (5 bases). CDR3 length: 12 residues. Looked up from germline, CDR1 is SGHDN and CDR2 is FVKESK. Between the trimmed V and J ends, which lost 4 bases and 5 bases, there was a span of 8 bases. CDR3 protein: CASSLEGYGYTF. CDR3 DNA: TGTGCCAGCAGCCTAGAGGGGTATGGCTACACCTTC.

This sequence joins TRBV7-3 and TRBJ2-3, with D perhaps matching TRBD2 (6 bases). Germline V lookup: CDR1 SGHTA, CDR2 FQGTGA. V was clipped by 5 bases and J by 1 base, with 10 bases between them. The CDR3 spans 14 residues. DNA of the CDR3: TGTGCCAGCAGCGTAGGGACTCGCACAGATACGCAGTATTTT. Its translation: CASSVGTRTDTQYF.

The chain couples TRBV29-1 to TRBJ2-7; the match to TRBD2 covers 11 bases. The CDR3 spans 14 residues. V lost 6 bases and J lost 2; bases outside the gene matches: 6. Germline loops: CDR1 SQVTM, CDR2 ANQGSEA. CDR3: CSVTSGRSPYEQYF. For the CDR3, the DNA is TGCAGCGTAACTAGCGGGAGAAGCCCCTACGAGCAGTACTTC.

The CDR3 reads CASSLWETYEQYF. The DNA for the CDR3 is TGTGCCAGCAGTCTATGGGAGACCTACGAGCAGTACTTC. This chain uses TRBV27 with TRBJ2-7, with a weak D call TRBD2 (5 bases). CDR3 length equals 13 residues. Trimming shortened V by 5 bases and J by 2 bases, and 10 bases separated the two germline ends. Germline V CDR1 and CDR2: MNHEY, SMNVEV (reference sequence).

This chain joins TRBV7-2 and TRBJ2-7, with TRBD2 matching over 11 bases. The CDR3 runs to 14 residues. The V gene end was trimmed by 3 bases and the J gene end by 2 bases; junction bases not matched to a gene: 0. Germline CDR1 SGHTA, CDR2 FQGNSA. Here the CDR3 DNA reads TGTGCCAGCAGCTTGACTAGCGGGACCTACGAGCAGTACTTC. Its translation is CASSLTSGTYEQYF.

The gene calls are TRBV19 and TRBJ1-1, with D perhaps TRBD1 (5 bases). Germline V CDR1 and CDR2: LNHDA, SQIVND (reference sequence). The ends were cut back, 5 bases at V and 0 bases at J, with 10 bases in the middle. The CDR3 is made up of 14 amino acids. CDR3 residues: CASSSDSMNTEAFF. The CDR3, as DNA: TGTGCCAGTAGTTCAGACAGTATGAACACTGAAGCTTTCTTT.

The chain's CDR3 is CASTSGPTEAFF. The CDR3 nucleotides read TGTGCCAGCACCAGCGGGCCCACTGAAGCTTTCTTT. V and J are TRBV7-9 and TRBJ1-1, with D hard to call. Trimming took off 7 bases at V and 4 bases at J, with 10 bases between the two ends. Germline V gives CDR1 SEHNR, CDR2 FQNEAQ (reference sequence). The CDR3 is 12 residues long.

The rearrangement uses TRBV9 and TRBJ1-1, with D maybe TRBD1 (6 bases). In germline, CDR1 is SGDLS, CDR2 YYNGEE. Trimming pared 4 bases from V and 1 base from J, leaving 8 bases between. The CDR3 totals 13 residues. CDR3: CASSNRENTEAFF. DNA of the CDR3: TGTGCCAGCAGCAACAGGGAGAACACTGAAGCTTTCTTT.

The chain has TRBV18 and TRBJ2-6; D perhaps matches TRBD1 (5 bases). The V gene lost 5 bases and the J gene lost 0 bases, with 14 bases spanning the gap. Germline assignment: CDR1 KGHSH and CDR2 LQKENI. The CDR3 covers 17 residues. The CDR3 loop reads CASSFSTDHSGANVLTF. As DNA, the CDR3 is TGTGCCAGCTCATTCTCGACAGACCACTCTGGGGCCAACGTCCTGACTTTC.

The rearrangement links TRBV27 to TRBJ2-7; D is unresolved. Trimming removed 5 bases at V and 6 bases at J, with 11 bases between. Germline V gives CDR1 MNHEY, CDR2 SMNVEV (reference sequence). The CDR3 loop spans 12 amino acids. CDR3: CASSRGRGEQYF. The DNA for the CDR3 is TGTGCCAGCAGTCGAGGCCGAGGCGAGCAGTACTTC.

The rearrangement links TRBV28 to TRBJ2-7, with 12 bases identical to TRBD1. Trimming at V came to 8 bases and at J to 3 bases, leaving 8 bases not matched to a gene. This CDR3 has 15 amino acids. The V gene's germline CDR1 is MDHEN and CDR2 SYDVKM. The chain's CDR3 is CASGLGTGGIYEQYF. CDR3 nucleotides: TGTGCCAGCGGCCTCGGGACAGGGGGCATCTACGAGCAGTACTTC.

The rearrangement joins TRBV28 to TRBJ2-7, with 10 bases identical to TRBD2. From germline, CDR1 is MDHEN and CDR2 SYDVKM. The CDR3 contains 13 residues. Germline trimming cut 6 bases from V and 6 bases from J; bases unmatched to any gene: 5. The CDR3 loop reads CASRAGGLGEQYF. The CDR3 DNA reads as TGTGCCAGCAGAGCGGGAGGGCTTGGCGAGCAGTACTTC.

The rearrangement uses TRBV7-9 and TRBJ1-4, with D perhaps TRBD1 (6 bases). Deletions cut 1 base from V and 8 bases from J, with 14 bases between. CDR1 is SEHNR and CDR2 is FQNEAQ in the germline V gene (reference sequence). There are 15 residues in the CDR3. This CDR3 is CASSLEQGTHEKLFF. The CDR3, as DNA: TGTGCCAGCAGCTTAGAACAGGGAACCCACGAAAAACTGTTTTTT.

The chain employs TRBV15 and TRBJ2-4; D gene unclear. CDR1 is LNHNV and CDR2 is YYDKDF in the germline V gene (reference sequence). V was trimmed by 0 bases and J by 0 bases, leaving 9 bases between them. CDR3 length: 16 residues. The CDR3 is CATSRDTAVAKNIQYF. DNA for the CDR3: TGTGCCACCAGCAGAGATACGGCGGTAGCCAAAAACATTCAGTACTTC.

The chain links TRBV5-1 to TRBJ2-1; perhaps D is TRBD1 or TRBD2 (5 bases each). V shed 2 bases and J shed 5 bases, with 11 bases lying between them. The CDR3 loop spans 14 amino acids. Germline V lookup: CDR1 SGHRS, CDR2 YFSETQ. CDR3 residues: CASSFQGPDNEQFF. The CDR3 bases are TGCGCCAGCAGCTTTCAGGGACCTGACAATGAGCAGTTCTTC.

The chain carries TRBV29-1 and TRBJ2-7; TRBD2 aligns across 9 bases. Germline CDR1 reads SQVTM; CDR2 reads ANQGSEA. The CDR3 runs 16 residues. The junction had 8 bases not matched to a gene; V was cut back by 2 bases and J by 0 bases. In DNA, the CDR3 is TGCAGCGTTGAAACCCAGCGGGAGGACCTCTCCTACGAGCAGTACTTC. It codes for CSVETQREDLSYEQYF.

CDR3 DNA sequence: TGTGCCAGCAGCTTCAGGGGAGGTGGAAATGAGCAGTTCTTC. This encodes CASSFRGGGNEQFF. The rearrangement joins TRBV7-8 to TRBJ2-1; D may correspond to TRBD1 or TRBD2 (6 bases each). The V and J ends lost 3 bases and 7 bases respectively, with 13 bases between them. The germline CDR1 and CDR2 sequences are SGHVS and FQNEAQ. This CDR3 comprises 14 residues. The entire variable domain, with the rest obtained from reference TRBV7-8 and TRBJ2-1, is as follows: GAGVSQSPRYKVAKRGQDVALRCDPISGHVSLFWYQQALGQGPEFLTYFQNEAQLDKSGLPSDRFFAERPEGSVSTLKIQRTQQEDSAVYLCASSFRGGGNEQFFGPGTRLTVL.

The chain carries TRBV6-5 and TRBJ2-1; D gene uncertain. In germline, CDR1 is MNHEY, CDR2 SVGAGI. CDR3 length equals 15 residues. Between the trimmed V and J ends, which lost 7 bases and 2 bases, there was a span of 15 bases. The CDR3 loop is CASTYEPPPYNEQFF. CDR3 bases: TGTGCCAGCACCTACGAACCTCCCCCCTACAATGAGCAGTTCTTC.

The chain links TRBV7-3 to TRBJ2-5; possible D gene TRBD2, 6 bases. The CDR3 is 13 amino acids. Germline V gene lookup returns CDR1 SGHTA and CDR2 FQGTGA. V lost 5 bases and J 2 bases, leaving 9 bases between the germline ends. The CDR3 loop reads CASSEAGQETQYF. The CDR3 DNA is TGTGCCAGCAGCGAGGCGGGGCAAGAGACCCAGTACTTC.

The V gene is TRBV19, the J gene TRBJ2-7; TRBD1 is a possible D gene (5 bases). Germline-derived CDR1 and CDR2 are LNHDA and SQIVND (reference sequence). The CDR3 has 12 amino acids. The V and J ends lost 4 bases and 3 bases respectively, with 7 bases between them. CDR3 in amino acids: CASSTDSYEQYF. The CDR3 bases are TGTGCCAGTAGTACCGACAGCTACGAGCAGTACTTC.

This sequence joins TRBV9 and TRBJ2-1; tentative D call: TRBD2 (6 bases). V lost 3 bases and J lost 0, with 10 bases in between. CDR3 size: 15 residues. CDR1 is SGDLS and CDR2 is YYNGEE in the germline V gene. CDR3 amino acids: CASSGGGNSYNEQFF. CDR3 coding DNA: TGTGCCAGCAGCGGTGGGGGGAACTCCTACAATGAGCAGTTCTTC.

V and J are TRBV9 and TRBJ2-2; tentatively, D is TRBD2 (5 bases). V gave up 2 bases and J gave up 6 bases, with 11 bases separating them. This CDR3 comprises 14 residues. Germline V gene sequence: CDR1 SGDLS, CDR2 YYNGEE. The CDR3 DNA sequence: TGTGCCAGCAGCGTGGAGGCTTGGGCCGGGGAGCTGTTTTTT. It encodes CASSVEAWAGELFF.

This clone appeared a few times. The rearrangement joins TRBV5-6 to TRBJ1-1; TRBD1 matches at 7 bases. The junction had 4 bases not matched to a gene; V was cut back by 2 bases and J by 6 bases. The CDR3 is 13 amino acids. CDR1 is SGHDT and CDR2 is YYEEEE in the germline V gene. Written as DNA, the CDR3 is TGTGCCAGCAGCTTTCTAGGGGGCGCTGAAGCTTTCTTT. This gives the protein CASSFLGGAEAFF.

This sequence joins TRBV28 and TRBJ2-7, with TRBD2 matching over 9 bases. Germline V gives CDR1 MDHEN, CDR2 SYDVKM. The CDR3 has 15 residues. Losses at the gene ends were 1 base for V and 5 bases for J; bases not matched to a gene: 6. The CDR3 DNA reads as TGTGCCAGCAGTTTATTCGCGGGAGGGAAAGACGAGCAGTACTTC. It is translated as CASSLFAGGKDEQYF. Together with reference TRBV28 and TRBJ2-7, the CDR3 gives the full variable domain: DVKVTQSSRYLVKRTGEKVFLECVQDMDHENMFWYRQDPGLGLRLIYFSYDVKMKEKGDIPEGYSVSREKKERFSLILESASTNQTSMYLCASSLFAGGKDEQYFGPGTRLTVT.

J is TRBJ1-5 and V is TRBV6-5; TRBD1 matches at 12 bases. Germline CDR1 MNHEY, CDR2 SVGAGI. This CDR3 comprises 15 residues. The J segment lost 6 bases and the V segment lost 6 bases, leaving 6 bases of the junction unmatched. CDR3 bases: TGTGCCAGCAGGGGCGGGACAGGGGGCGTTCAGCCCCAGCATTTT. The encoded protein is CASRGGTGGVQPQHF.

J is TRBJ2-3 and V is TRBV5-1; D remains ambiguous. V was cut by 0 bases and J by 0 bases, with 8 bases left in between. Germline V gene lookup returns CDR1 SGHRS and CDR2 YFSETQ. The CDR3 loop spans 15 amino acids. CDR3: CASSLVGFSTDTQYF. In nucleotides, the CDR3 is TGCGCCAGCAGCTTGGTGGGTTTTAGCACAGATACGCAGTATTTT.

The rearrangement uses TRBV11-2 and TRBJ2-2; D is perhaps TRBD2 (5 bases). V was clipped by 4 bases and J by 5 bases, with 11 bases between them. Germline V CDR1 and CDR2: SGHAT, FQNNGV. The CDR3 covers 14 residues. The CDR3 is CASSSLRGTGELFF. The CDR3 nucleotides are TGTGCCAGCAGCTCACTCCGGGGTACCGGGGAGCTGTTTTTT.

V and J are TRBV28 and TRBJ2-7; 8 nucleotides line up with TRBD1. J was trimmed by 0 bases and V by 11 bases; bases with no gene match: 6. CDR3 length equals 13 residues. Germline lookup yields CDR1 MDHEN and CDR2 SYDVKM. The CDR3 sequence is CAVGDRSSYEQYF. Here the CDR3 DNA reads TGTGCCGTAGGGGACAGGAGCTCCTACGAGCAGTACTTC.